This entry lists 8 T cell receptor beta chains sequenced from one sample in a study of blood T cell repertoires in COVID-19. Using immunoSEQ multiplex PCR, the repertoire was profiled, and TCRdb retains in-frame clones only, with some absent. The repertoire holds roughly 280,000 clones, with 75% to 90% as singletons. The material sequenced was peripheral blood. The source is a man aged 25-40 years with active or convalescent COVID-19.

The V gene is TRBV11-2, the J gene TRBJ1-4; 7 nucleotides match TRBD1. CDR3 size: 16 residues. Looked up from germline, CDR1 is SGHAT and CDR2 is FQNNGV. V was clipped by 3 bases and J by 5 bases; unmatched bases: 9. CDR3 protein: CASSFLGQARNEKLFF. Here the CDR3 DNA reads TGTGCCAGCAGCTTTTTAGGACAGGCCCGAAATGAAAAACTGTTTTTT.

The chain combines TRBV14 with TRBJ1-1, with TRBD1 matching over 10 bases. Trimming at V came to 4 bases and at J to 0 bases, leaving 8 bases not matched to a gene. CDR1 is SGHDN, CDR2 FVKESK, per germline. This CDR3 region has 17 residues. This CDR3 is CASSPRQGALMNTEAFF. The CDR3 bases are TGTGCCAGCAGCCCACGACAGGGGGCCCTCATGAACACTGAAGCTTTCTTT.

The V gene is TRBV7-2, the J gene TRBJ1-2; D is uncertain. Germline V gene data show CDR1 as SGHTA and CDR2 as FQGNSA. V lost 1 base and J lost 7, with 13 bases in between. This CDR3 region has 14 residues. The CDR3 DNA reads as TGTGCCAGCAGCTTAGTACTGGAGGGCTCTGGCTACACCTTC. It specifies CASSLVLEGSGYTF.

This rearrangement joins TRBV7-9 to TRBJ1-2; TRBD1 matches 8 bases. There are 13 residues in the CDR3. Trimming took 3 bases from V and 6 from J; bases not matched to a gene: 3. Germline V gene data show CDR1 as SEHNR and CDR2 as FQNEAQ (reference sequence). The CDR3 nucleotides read TGTGCCAGCAGCTTCGCAGGGGGCGATGGCTACACCTTC. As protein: CASSFAGGDGYTF. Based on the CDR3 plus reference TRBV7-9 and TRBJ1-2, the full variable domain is DTGVSQNPRHKITKRGQNVTFRCDPISEHNRLYWYRQTLGQGPEFLTYFQNEAQLEKSRLLSDRFSAERPKGSFSTLEIQRTEQGDSAMYLCASSFAGGDGYTFGSGTRLTVV.

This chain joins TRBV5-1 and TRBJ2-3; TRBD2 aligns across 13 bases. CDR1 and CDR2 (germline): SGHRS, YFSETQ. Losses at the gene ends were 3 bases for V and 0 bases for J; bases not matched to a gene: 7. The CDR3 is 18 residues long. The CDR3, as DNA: TGCGCCAGCAGCTACCCCGGGACTAGCGGGGATAGCACAGATACGCAGTATTTT. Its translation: CASSYPGTSGDSTDTQYF.

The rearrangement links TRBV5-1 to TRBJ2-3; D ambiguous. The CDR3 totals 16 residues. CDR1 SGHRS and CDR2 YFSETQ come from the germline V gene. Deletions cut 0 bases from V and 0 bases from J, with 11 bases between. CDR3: CASSLEPPESTDTQYF. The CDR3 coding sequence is TGCGCCAGCAGCTTGGAGCCACCCGAAAGCACAGATACGCAGTATTTT.

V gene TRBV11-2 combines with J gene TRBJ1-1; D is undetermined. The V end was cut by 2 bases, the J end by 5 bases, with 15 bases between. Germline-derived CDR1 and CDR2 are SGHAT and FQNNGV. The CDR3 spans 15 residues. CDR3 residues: CASSLTTSRGTEAFF. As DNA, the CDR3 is TGTGCCAGCAGCTTAACAACGAGTAGAGGTACTGAAGCTTTCTTT.

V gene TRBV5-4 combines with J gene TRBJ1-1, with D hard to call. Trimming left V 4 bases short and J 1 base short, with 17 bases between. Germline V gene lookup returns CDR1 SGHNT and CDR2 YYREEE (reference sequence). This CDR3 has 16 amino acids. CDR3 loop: CASSPHSGVGNTEAFF. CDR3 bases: TGTGCCAGCAGCCCACATTCCGGGGTGGGGAACACTGAAGCTTTCTTT.